This T cell receptor beta chain came from a study of OX40 agonist ivuxolimab in advanced cancers. The wider study: It was ivuxolimab, an agonistic anti-OX40 (CD134) antibody, that patients were treated with. Every 2 weeks, patients received ivuxolimab intravenously, dosed at 0.01 to 10 mg/kg.

CDR3 length: 13 residues. V shed 3 bases and J shed 0 bases, with 6 bases lying between them. Germline V lookup: CDR1 SGHNT, CDR2 YYREEE (reference sequence). Profiling relied on immunoSEQ multiplex PCR, and the TCRdb table lists in-frame clones only, not all of them. This table has approximately 87,000 clones, 92% appearing once. Researchers took blood at baseline, on cycle 4 day 1, and on cycle 7 day 1. The source is an adult with an advanced solid tumor such as melanoma, head and neck, liver or kidney cancer. The chain couples TRBV5-4 to TRBJ1-1, with D unresolved. Sequenced material: CD4+ or CD8+ T cells sorted from blood, taken in a trial of the OX40 agonist ivuxolimab. CDR3 residues: CASSSLMNTEAFF. CDR3 coding DNA: TGTGCCAGCAGCTCTCTAATGAACACTGAAGCTTTCTTT.